This is a list of T cell receptor beta chains from one sample in a study of T cells after yellow fever vaccination. Via MiXCR, TCRdb re-called the 5' RACE reads, giving one row per CDR3 protein. The table shows a few hundred thousand distinct CDR3 sequences, with roughly 3.5% occurring only once. Sequencing was performed on PBMCs, taken on the day of the yellow fever booster vaccination. Every receptor here comes from a man between 18 and 35 years old who received the YFV17D yellow fever vaccine. CDR3s include the opening cysteine and the closing phenylalanine or tryptophan.

TRBJ1-4,TRBV25-1,CASSASIWGNNEKLFF
TRBJ2-2,TRBV6-5,CASSYFHSDYNTGELFF
TRBJ2-1,TRBV5-1,CASTTDYNEQFF
TRBJ2-7,TRBV11-2,CASSLGGGSEQYF
TRBJ1-1,TRBV6-5,CASSRDRVKAFF
TRBJ1-4,TRBV5-4,CASSTRDGNEKLFF
TRBJ2-7,TRBV19,CASSWARGQRPYEQYF
TRBJ2-3,TRBV5-1,CASSLNPATDTQYF
TRBJ2-4,TRBV2,CASRRSAVVRNIQYF
TRBJ2-2,TRBV7-2,CASRLKTGGGGELFF
TRBJ1-1,TRBV20-1,CSARPGTANTEAFF
TRBJ2-2,TRBV10-3,CAISVTSGGAGELFF
TRBJ2-2,TRBV30,CAWSRDNTGELFF
TRBJ2-3,TRBV4-2,CASSQDGTGADTQYF
TRBJ2-3,TRBV12-3/TRBV12-4,CASSPSEFGSTDTQYF
TRBJ2-2,TRBV20-1,CSAKRGDPGELFF
TRBJ2-5,TRBV7-9,CASSFSLLGDGTQYF